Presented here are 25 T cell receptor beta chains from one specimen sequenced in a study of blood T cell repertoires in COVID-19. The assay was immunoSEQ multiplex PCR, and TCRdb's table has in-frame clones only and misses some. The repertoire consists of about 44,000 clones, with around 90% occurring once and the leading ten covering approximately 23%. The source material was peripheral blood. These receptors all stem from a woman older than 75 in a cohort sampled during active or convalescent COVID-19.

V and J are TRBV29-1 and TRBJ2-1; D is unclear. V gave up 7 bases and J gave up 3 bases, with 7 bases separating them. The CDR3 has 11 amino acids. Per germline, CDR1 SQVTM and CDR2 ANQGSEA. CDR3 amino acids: CSAEYYNEQFF. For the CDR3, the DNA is TGCAGCGCCGAGTACTACAATGAGCAGTTCTTC.

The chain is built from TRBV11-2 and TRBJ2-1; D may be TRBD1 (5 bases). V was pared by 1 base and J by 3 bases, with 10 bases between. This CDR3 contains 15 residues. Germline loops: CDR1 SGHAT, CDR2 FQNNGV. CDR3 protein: CASSLGQGLYNEQFF. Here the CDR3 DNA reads TGTGCCAGCAGCTTAGGTCAGGGCCTCTACAATGAGCAGTTCTTC.

The CDR3 here is CASSSLAAGGPNEQFF. DNA for the CDR3: TGTGCCAGCAGCTCACTAGCAGCGGGAGGGCCGAATGAGCAGTTCTTC. V and J are TRBV7-2 and TRBJ2-1; 10 bases agree with TRBD2. The J segment lost 7 bases and the V segment lost 4 bases, leaving 10 bases of the junction unmatched. Germline V CDR1 and CDR2: SGHTA, FQGNSA. This CDR3 has 16 residues.

CDR3 protein: CASTMDRASTDTQYF. CDR3 in DNA: TGTGCCAGCACCATGGACAGAGCTAGCACAGATACGCAGTATTTT. V usage is TRBV7-2 and J usage is TRBJ2-3; maybe TRBD1 (6 bases). V was trimmed by 7 bases and J by 0 bases, leaving 14 bases between them. Germline CDR1 and CDR2: SGHTA and FQGNSA. CDR3 size: 15 residues.

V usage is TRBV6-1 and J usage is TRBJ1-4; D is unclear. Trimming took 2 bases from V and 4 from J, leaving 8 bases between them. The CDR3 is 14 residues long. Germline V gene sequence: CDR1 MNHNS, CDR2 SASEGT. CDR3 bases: TGTGCCAGCAGTGAACAGGCCAATAATGAAAAACTGTTTTTT. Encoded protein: CASSEQANNEKLFF.

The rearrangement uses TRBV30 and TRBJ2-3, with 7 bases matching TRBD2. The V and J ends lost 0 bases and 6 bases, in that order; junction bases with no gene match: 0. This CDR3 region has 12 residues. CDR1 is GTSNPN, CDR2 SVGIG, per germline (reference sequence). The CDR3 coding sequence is TGTGCCTGGAGTGTGGGGGGGGATACGCAGTATTTT. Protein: CAWSVGGDTQYF.

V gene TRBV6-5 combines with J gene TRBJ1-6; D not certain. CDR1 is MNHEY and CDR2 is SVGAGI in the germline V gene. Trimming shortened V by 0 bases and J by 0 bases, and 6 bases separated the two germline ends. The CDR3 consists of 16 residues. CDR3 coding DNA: TGTGCCAGCAGTTACTCTGGGAGCTCCTATAATTCACCCCTCCACTTT. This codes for CASSYSGSSYNSPLHF.

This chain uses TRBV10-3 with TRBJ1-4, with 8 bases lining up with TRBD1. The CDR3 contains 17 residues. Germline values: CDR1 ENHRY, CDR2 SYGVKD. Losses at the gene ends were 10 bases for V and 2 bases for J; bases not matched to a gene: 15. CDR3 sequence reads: CATANPKTGGTNEKLFF. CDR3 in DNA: TGTGCCACTGCCAATCCAAAAACAGGGGGTACTAATGAAAAACTGTTTTTT.

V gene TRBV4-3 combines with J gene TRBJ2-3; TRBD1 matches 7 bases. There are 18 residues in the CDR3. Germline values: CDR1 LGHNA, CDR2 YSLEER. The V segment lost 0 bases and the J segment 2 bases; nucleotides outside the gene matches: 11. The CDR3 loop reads CASSQDSSAGGYTDTQYF. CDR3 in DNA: TGCGCCAGCAGCCAAGATTCGTCGGCAGGGGGTTACACAGATACGCAGTATTTT.

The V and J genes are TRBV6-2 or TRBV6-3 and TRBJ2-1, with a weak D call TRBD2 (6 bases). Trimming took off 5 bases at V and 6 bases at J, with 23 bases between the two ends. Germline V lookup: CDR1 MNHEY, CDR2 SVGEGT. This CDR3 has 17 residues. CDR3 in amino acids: CASSTLRRLEVGNEQFF. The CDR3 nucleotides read TGTGCCAGCAGTACCCTACGCCGACTAGAGGTAGGCAATGAGCAGTTCTTC.

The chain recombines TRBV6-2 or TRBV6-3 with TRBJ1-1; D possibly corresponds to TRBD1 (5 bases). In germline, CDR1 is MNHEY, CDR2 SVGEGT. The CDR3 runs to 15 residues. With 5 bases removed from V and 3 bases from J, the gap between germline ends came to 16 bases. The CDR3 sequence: CASSLMGGVDTEAFF. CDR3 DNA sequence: TGTGCCAGCAGTCTAATGGGGGGTGTTGACACTGAAGCTTTCTTT.

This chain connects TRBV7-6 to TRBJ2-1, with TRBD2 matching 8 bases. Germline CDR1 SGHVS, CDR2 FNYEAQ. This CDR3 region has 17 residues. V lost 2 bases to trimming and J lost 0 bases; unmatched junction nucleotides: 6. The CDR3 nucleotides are TGTGCCAGCAGCTTATATGGCGGGACTAGCTCCTACAATGAGCAGTTCTTC. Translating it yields CASSLYGGTSSYNEQFF.

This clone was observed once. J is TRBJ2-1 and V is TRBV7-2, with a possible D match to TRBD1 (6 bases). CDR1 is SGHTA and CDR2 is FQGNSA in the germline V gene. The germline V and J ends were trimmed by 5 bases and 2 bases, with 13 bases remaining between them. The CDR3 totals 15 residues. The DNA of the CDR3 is TGTGCCAGCAGCCCCCAGGGGTTAACCTACAATGAGCAGTTCTTC. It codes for CASSPQGLTYNEQFF.

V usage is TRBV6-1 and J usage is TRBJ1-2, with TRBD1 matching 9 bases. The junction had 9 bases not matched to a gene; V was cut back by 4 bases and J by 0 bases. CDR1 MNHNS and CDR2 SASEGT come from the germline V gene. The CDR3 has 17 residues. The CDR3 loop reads CASSARTGGAANYGYTF. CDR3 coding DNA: TGTGCCAGCAGTGCTAGAACAGGGGGCGCTGCTAACTATGGCTACACCTTC.

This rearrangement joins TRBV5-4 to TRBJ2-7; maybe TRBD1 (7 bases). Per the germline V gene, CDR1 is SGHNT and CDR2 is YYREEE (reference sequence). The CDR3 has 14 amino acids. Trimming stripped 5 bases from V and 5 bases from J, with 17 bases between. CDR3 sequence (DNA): TGTGCCAGCAGAAGGAGGGACAGTGTCAACGAGCAGTACTTC. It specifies CASRRRDSVNEQYF.

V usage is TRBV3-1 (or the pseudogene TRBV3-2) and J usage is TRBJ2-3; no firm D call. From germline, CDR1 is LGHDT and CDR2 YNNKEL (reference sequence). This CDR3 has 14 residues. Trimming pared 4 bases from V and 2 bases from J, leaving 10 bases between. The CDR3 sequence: CASSLEPYTDTQYF. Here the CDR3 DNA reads TGTGCCAGCAGCCTCGAGCCCTACACAGATACGCAGTATTTT.

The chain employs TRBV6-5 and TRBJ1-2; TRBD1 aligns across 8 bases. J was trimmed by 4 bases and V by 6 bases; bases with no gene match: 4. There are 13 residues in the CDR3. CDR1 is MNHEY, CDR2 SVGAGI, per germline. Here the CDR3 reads CASRAGGGYGYTF. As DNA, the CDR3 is TGTGCCAGCAGGGCAGGGGGCGGCTATGGCTACACCTTC.

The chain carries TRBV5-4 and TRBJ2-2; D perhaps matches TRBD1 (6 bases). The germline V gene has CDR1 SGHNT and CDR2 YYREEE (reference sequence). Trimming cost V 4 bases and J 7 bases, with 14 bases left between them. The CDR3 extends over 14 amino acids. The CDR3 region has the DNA TGTGCCAGCAGCCGCCAACAGGGTCTCGGGGAGCTGTTTTTT. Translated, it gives CASSRQQGLGELFF.

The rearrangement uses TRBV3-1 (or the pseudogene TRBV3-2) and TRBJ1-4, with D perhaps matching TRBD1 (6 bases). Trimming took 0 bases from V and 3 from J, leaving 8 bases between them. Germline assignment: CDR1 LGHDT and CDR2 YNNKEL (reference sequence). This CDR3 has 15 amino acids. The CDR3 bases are TGTGCCAGCAGCCAAGAACGGACAGCTAATGAAAAACTGTTTTTT. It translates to CASSQERTANEKLFF.

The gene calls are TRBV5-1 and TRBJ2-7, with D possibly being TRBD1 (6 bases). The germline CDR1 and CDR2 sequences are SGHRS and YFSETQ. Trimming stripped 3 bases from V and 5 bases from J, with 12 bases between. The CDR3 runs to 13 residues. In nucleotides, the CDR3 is TGCGCCAGCAGCTCAGGGGACGGGCACGAGCAGTACTTC. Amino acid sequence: CASSSGDGHEQYF.

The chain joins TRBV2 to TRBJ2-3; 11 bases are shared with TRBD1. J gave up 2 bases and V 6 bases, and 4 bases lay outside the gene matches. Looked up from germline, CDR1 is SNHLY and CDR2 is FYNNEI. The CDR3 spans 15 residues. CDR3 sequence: CASRRDRGYTDTQYF. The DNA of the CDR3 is TGTGCCAGCAGACGGGACAGGGGGTACACAGATACGCAGTATTTT.

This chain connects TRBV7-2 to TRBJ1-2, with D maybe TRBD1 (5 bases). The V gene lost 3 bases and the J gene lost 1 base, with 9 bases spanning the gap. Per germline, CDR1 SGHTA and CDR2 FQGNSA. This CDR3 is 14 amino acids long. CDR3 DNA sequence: TGTGCCAGCAGCTTGGGGCGGGGTAACTATGGCTACACCTTC. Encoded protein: CASSLGRGNYGYTF. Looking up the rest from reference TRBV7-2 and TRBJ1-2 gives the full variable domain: GAGVSQSPSNKVTEKGKDVELRCDPISGHTALYWYRQSLGQGLEFLIYFQGNSAPDKSGLPSDRFSAERTGGSVSTLTIQRTQQEDSAVYLCASSLGRGNYGYTFGSGTRLTVV.

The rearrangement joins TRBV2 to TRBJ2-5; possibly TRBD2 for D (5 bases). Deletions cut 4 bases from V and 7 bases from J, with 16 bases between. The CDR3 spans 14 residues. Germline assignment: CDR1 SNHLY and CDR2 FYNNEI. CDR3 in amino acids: CASSGGWSGGTQYF. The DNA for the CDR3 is TGTGCCAGCAGTGGAGGGTGGTCGGGTGGGACCCAGTACTTC.

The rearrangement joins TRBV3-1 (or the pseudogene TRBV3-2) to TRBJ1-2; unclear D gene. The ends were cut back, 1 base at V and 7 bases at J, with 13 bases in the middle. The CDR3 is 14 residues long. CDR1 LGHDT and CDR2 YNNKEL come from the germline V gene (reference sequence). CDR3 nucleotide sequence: TGTGCCAGCAGCCAAGGAGTGGAGGGAAGTGGCTACACCTTC. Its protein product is CASSQGVEGSGYTF.

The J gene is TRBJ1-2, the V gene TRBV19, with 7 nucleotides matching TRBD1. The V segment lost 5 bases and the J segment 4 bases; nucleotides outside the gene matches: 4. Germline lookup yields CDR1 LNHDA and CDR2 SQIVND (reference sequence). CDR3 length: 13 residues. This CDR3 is CASSEGGLYGYTF. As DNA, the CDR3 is TGTGCCAGTAGTGAAGGGGGCCTCTATGGCTACACCTTC.